These T cell receptor beta chains were read from a single sample in a study of T cells in Graves' hyperthyroidism and ophthalmopathy. TCRdb used MiXCR to reprocess the multiplex PCR reads, holding one entry per CDR3 protein. Counted here are 620,000 or so distinct CDR3 sequences, about 15% occurring once; the ten biggest clones make up roughly an eighth. The source material was blood. Receptors were obtained from a woman in her forties or fifties with Graves' ophthalmopathy. Each CDR3 is given with its conserved first and last residue. Each record gives: V gene, J gene, D gene, clone size, CDR3 DNA, CDR3 protein. D genes are given only for firm matches. Clone size appears in some rows only: once, few, many, or a class for an expanded clone.

v_call: TRBV2; j_call: TRBJ2-5; d_call: TRBD1; clone_size: many; cdr3_nt: TGTGCCAGCAGAGAGCACAGGGGGCGAGGAGAGACCCAGTACTTC; cdr3_aa: CASREHRGRGETQYF
v_call: TRBV7-9; j_call: TRBJ2-1; d_call: .; clone_size: many; cdr3_nt: TGTGCCAGCAGCTTTGGCGGAATATACAATGAGCAGTTCTTC; cdr3_aa: CASSFGGIYNEQFF
v_call: TRBV28; j_call: TRBJ1-2; d_call: .; clone_size: many; cdr3_nt: TGTGCCAGCAGTTTGTTAGGGGAGAGGGGCTACACCTTC; cdr3_aa: CASSLLGERGYTF
v_call: TRBV7-3; j_call: TRBJ2-2; d_call: .; clone_size: many; cdr3_nt: TGTGCCAGCAGCTTACAGGGACCGAACACCGGGGAGCTGTTTTTT; cdr3_aa: CASSLQGPNTGELFF
v_call: TRBV6-1; j_call: TRBJ1-1; d_call: .; clone_size: .; cdr3_nt: TGTGCCAGCAGTACCCACAGGAGCACTGAAGCTTTCTTT; cdr3_aa: CASSTHRSTEAFF
v_call: TRBV19; j_call: TRBJ1-4; d_call: TRBD1; clone_size: .; cdr3_nt: TGTGCCAGTAGCCCGGACAGGGAAGGTGAAAAACTGTTTTTT; cdr3_aa: CASSPDREGEKLFF
v_call: TRBV30; j_call: TRBJ2-3; d_call: TRBD2; clone_size: .; cdr3_nt: TGTGCCTGCAGTAGCGGGAGGGGGTTTGATACGCAGTATTTT; cdr3_aa: CACSSGRGFDTQYF
v_call: TRBV28; j_call: TRBJ1-2; d_call: .; clone_size: many; cdr3_nt: TGTGCCAGCAGCCGTCAGGGATTGCGAGGCTACACCTTC; cdr3_aa: CASSRQGLRGYTF
v_call: TRBV5-1; j_call: TRBJ2-7; d_call: TRBD2; clone_size: many; cdr3_nt: TGCGCCAGCAGGTCGGGAGGGAGGTCCGAGCAGTACTTC; cdr3_aa: CASRSGGRSEQYF
v_call: TRBV7-9; j_call: TRBJ1-5; d_call: TRBD1; clone_size: many; cdr3_nt: TGTGCCAGCAGCTTAGGGACAGGGACCTATCAGCCCCAGCATTTT; cdr3_aa: CASSLGTGTYQPQHF
v_call: TRBV20-1; j_call: TRBJ2-3; d_call: .; clone_size: many; cdr3_nt: TGCAGTGCTAGTGCGGGAACAGATACGCAGTATTTT; cdr3_aa: CSASAGTDTQYF
v_call: TRBV18; j_call: TRBJ2-1; d_call: TRBD2; clone_size: many; cdr3_nt: TGTGCCAGCTCACCACTAGCGGGGTCGAGCTCCTACAATGAGCAGTTCTTC; cdr3_aa: CASSPLAGSSSYNEQFF
v_call: TRBV6-1; j_call: TRBJ2-2; d_call: .; clone_size: many; cdr3_nt: TGTGCCAGCTGGAAAGGGAACACCGGGGAGCTGTTTTTT; cdr3_aa: CASWKGNTGELFF
v_call: TRBV12-3/TRBV12-4; j_call: TRBJ2-3; d_call: .; clone_size: many; cdr3_nt: TGTGCCAGCAGCCCTAACAGGGCTTTTAGCACAGATACGCAGTATTTT; cdr3_aa: CASSPNRAFSTDTQYF
v_call: TRBV13; j_call: TRBJ2-1; d_call: .; clone_size: .; cdr3_nt: TGTGCCAGCAGCTTAGGTGTCAGCCACAATGAGCAGTTCTTC; cdr3_aa: CASSLGVSHNEQFF
v_call: TRBV2; j_call: TRBJ1-5; d_call: .; clone_size: .; cdr3_nt: TGTGCCAGCAGTGAAGTACGAGGCCAACTAACCCAGCCCCAGCATTTT; cdr3_aa: CASSEVRGQLTQPQHF
v_call: TRBV4-3; j_call: TRBJ1-6; d_call: .; clone_size: few; cdr3_nt: TGCGCCAGCAGCCAAGTTCCCAGGGGTAATTCACCCCTCCACTTT; cdr3_aa: CASSQVPRGNSPLHF
v_call: TRBV18; j_call: TRBJ2-7; d_call: .; clone_size: .; cdr3_nt: TGTGCCAGCTCACCTACGCAGGGGATCCACGAGCAGTACTTC; cdr3_aa: CASSPTQGIHEQYF
v_call: TRBV30; j_call: TRBJ1-1; d_call: .; clone_size: many; cdr3_nt: TGTGCCTGGAGTGGGGCTGAAGCTTTCTTT; cdr3_aa: CAWSGAEAFF
v_call: TRBV27; j_call: TRBJ1-6; d_call: TRBD1; clone_size: few; cdr3_nt: TGTGCCAGCAGTTTATCAGTGACAGGGGGTAATTCACCCCTCCACTTT; cdr3_aa: CASSLSVTGGNSPLHF
v_call: TRBV11-2; j_call: TRBJ2-7; d_call: .; clone_size: many; cdr3_nt: TGTGCCAGCAGCCCAAGACTAGTCACCTACGAGCAGTACTTC; cdr3_aa: CASSPRLVTYEQYF
v_call: TRBV6-2/TRBV6-3; j_call: TRBJ2-5; d_call: .; clone_size: many; cdr3_nt: TGTGCCGGAAGGCCCAGCGGCACCTGGGGGACCCAGTACTTC; cdr3_aa: CAGRPSGTWGTQYF
v_call: TRBV5-1; j_call: TRBJ2-1; d_call: .; clone_size: many; cdr3_nt: TGCGCCAGCAGCCCCGGGGGCGCTGACAATGAGCAGTTCTTC; cdr3_aa: CASSPGGADNEQFF
v_call: TRBV20-1; j_call: TRBJ2-7; d_call: .; clone_size: many; cdr3_nt: TGCAGTGCTAGAGCCCCGCGAGGGCGGGATTCCTACGAGCAGTACTTC; cdr3_aa: CSARAPRGRDSYEQYF
v_call: TRBV18; j_call: TRBJ1-2; d_call: .; clone_size: many; cdr3_nt: TGTGCCAGCTCACGGCGGCAGGGGACTAACTATGGCTACACCTTC; cdr3_aa: CASSRRQGTNYGYTF
v_call: TRBV6-1; j_call: TRBJ2-7; d_call: .; clone_size: many; cdr3_nt: TGTGCCAGCAGTGAAGCCGATGGGGACTACGAGCAGTACTTC; cdr3_aa: CASSEADGDYEQYF
v_call: TRBV12-3/TRBV12-4; j_call: TRBJ2-3; d_call: .; clone_size: many; cdr3_nt: TGTGCCAGCAGTTTAGGAATTGCGCAGTATTTT; cdr3_aa: CASSLGIAQYF
v_call: TRBV20-1; j_call: TRBJ2-1; d_call: TRBD2; clone_size: many; cdr3_nt: TGCAGTGCTAGAGTTTCTAGCGGGGGTCCCAATGAGCAGTTCTTC; cdr3_aa: CSARVSSGGPNEQFF
v_call: TRBV27; j_call: TRBJ1-5; d_call: .; clone_size: few; cdr3_nt: TGTGCCAGCAGTTTAGAACAGGGTAGCAATCAGCCCCAGCATTTT; cdr3_aa: CASSLEQGSNQPQHF
v_call: TRBV12-3/TRBV12-4; j_call: TRBJ2-7; d_call: .; clone_size: .; cdr3_nt: TGTGCCAGCAGTTTGGAAGCAGGGGCCTACGAGCAGTACTTC; cdr3_aa: CASSLEAGAYEQYF
v_call: TRBV6-1; j_call: TRBJ1-1; d_call: .; clone_size: .; cdr3_nt: TGTGCCAGCAGCCAATACATGAACACTGAAGCTTTCTTT; cdr3_aa: CASSQYMNTEAFF
v_call: TRBV20-1; j_call: TRBJ2-1; d_call: TRBD2; clone_size: many; cdr3_nt: TGCAGTGCTAGAGGTTCTAGCGGGAGCCCCCACAATGAGCAGTTCTTC; cdr3_aa: CSARGSSGSPHNEQFF
v_call: TRBV27; j_call: TRBJ1-1; d_call: TRBD1; clone_size: many; cdr3_nt: TGTGCCAGCAGCCATTCAGGGGGTTTGGCTGAAGCTTTCTTT; cdr3_aa: CASSHSGGLAEAFF
v_call: TRBV18; j_call: TRBJ1-5; d_call: .; clone_size: many; cdr3_nt: TGTGCCAGCTCACCATGGCGAAATGGTCAGCCCCAGCATTTT; cdr3_aa: CASSPWRNGQPQHF
v_call: TRBV5-1; j_call: TRBJ2-7; d_call: .; clone_size: few; cdr3_nt: TGCGCCAGCAGTTGGACGGTATCCTACGAGCAGTACTTC; cdr3_aa: CASSWTVSYEQYF
v_call: TRBV6-9; j_call: TRBJ2-1; d_call: TRBD2; clone_size: .; cdr3_nt: TGTGCCAGCAGTTACGGGACTAGGGGAATTGCGCAGTTCTTC; cdr3_aa: CASSYGTRGIAQFF
v_call: TRBV15; j_call: TRBJ1-1; d_call: .; clone_size: many; cdr3_nt: TGTGCCACCAGCAGAGATCTAGGGGCGTACACTGAAGCTTTCTTT; cdr3_aa: CATSRDLGAYTEAFF
v_call: TRBV18; j_call: TRBJ1-1; d_call: .; clone_size: many; cdr3_nt: TGTGCCAGCTCACCGACAGTCCCGAACACTGAAGCTTTCTTT; cdr3_aa: CASSPTVPNTEAFF
v_call: TRBV5-1; j_call: TRBJ1-2; d_call: TRBD1; clone_size: many; cdr3_nt: TGCGCCAGCAGCAGCGGACAGGCCGTAGACTATGGCTACACCTTC; cdr3_aa: CASSSGQAVDYGYTF
v_call: TRBV5-6; j_call: TRBJ2-5; d_call: TRBD1; clone_size: .; cdr3_nt: TGTGCCAGCAGCTTGGCCAACAGGGGGCCTTGGGAGACCCAGTACTTC; cdr3_aa: CASSLANRGPWETQYF
v_call: TRBV27; j_call: TRBJ2-7; d_call: .; clone_size: many; cdr3_nt: TGTGCCAGCAGTGTATCAGTCTCCCGGACCTACGAGCAGTACTTC; cdr3_aa: CASSVSVSRTYEQYF
v_call: TRBV7-9; j_call: TRBJ2-1; d_call: TRBD2; clone_size: many; cdr3_nt: TGTGCCAGCAGCACCATAGCGGGGGTCTACAATGAGCAGTTCTTC; cdr3_aa: CASSTIAGVYNEQFF
v_call: TRBV12-3/TRBV12-4; j_call: TRBJ1-3; d_call: .; clone_size: .; cdr3_nt: TGTGCCAGCAGCCAAAACCGGGGTGGGGTCGGAAACACCATATATTTT; cdr3_aa: CASSQNRGGVGNTIYF
v_call: TRBV20-1; j_call: TRBJ2-1; d_call: TRBD2; clone_size: .; cdr3_nt: TGCAGTGCTAGCCTAGCGGGAGACGAGTTCTTC; cdr3_aa: CSASLAGDEFF
v_call: TRBV28; j_call: TRBJ1-1; d_call: TRBD1; clone_size: many; cdr3_nt: TGTGCCAGCAGTCTGCGGACAGGCGAAACTGAAGCTTTCTTT; cdr3_aa: CASSLRTGETEAFF
v_call: TRBV30; j_call: TRBJ1-6; d_call: .; clone_size: .; cdr3_nt: TGTGCCTGGATGCCAGGGCTCAATTCACCCCTCCACTTT; cdr3_aa: CAWMPGLNSPLHF
v_call: TRBV29-1; j_call: TRBJ2-7; d_call: TRBD1; clone_size: many; cdr3_nt: TGCAGCGGCTCTACAGGGGGCGAGCAGTACTTC; cdr3_aa: CSGSTGGEQYF
v_call: TRBV7-6; j_call: TRBJ2-6; d_call: .; clone_size: .; cdr3_nt: TGTGCCAGCAGCTTAAAAGGTTGGGGTGGGGCCAACGTCCTGACTTTC; cdr3_aa: CASSLKGWGGANVLTF
v_call: TRBV7-2; j_call: TRBJ2-7; d_call: TRBD2; clone_size: many; cdr3_nt: TGTGCCAGCAGCTCCGGGACTACCATATACGAGCAGTACTTC; cdr3_aa: CASSSGTTIYEQYF
v_call: TRBV14; j_call: TRBJ2-5; d_call: .; clone_size: many; cdr3_nt: TGTGCCAGCAGCCATTTCGGGGGCGCAGAGACCCAGTACTTC; cdr3_aa: CASSHFGGAETQYF
v_call: TRBV9; j_call: TRBJ2-7; d_call: .; clone_size: .; cdr3_nt: TGTGCCAGCAGCGTAGGATCACTAGAAACCGCCGAGCAGTACTTC; cdr3_aa: CASSVGSLETAEQYF
v_call: TRBV29-1; j_call: TRBJ1-4; d_call: TRBD1; clone_size: .; cdr3_nt: TGCAGCGTTGGGACAGGGAGGGCAAAACTGTTTTTT; cdr3_aa: CSVGTGRAKLFF
v_call: TRBV20-1; j_call: TRBJ1-4; d_call: .; clone_size: many; cdr3_nt: TGCAGTGCTAGAGACTCTTCGAAACCCGGACTGACTGAAAAACTGTTTTTT; cdr3_aa: CSARDSSKPGLTEKLFF
v_call: TRBV28; j_call: TRBJ1-3; d_call: TRBD1; clone_size: .; cdr3_nt: TGCGCCAGCAGTATGACAGGGTCCGGAAACACCAGATATTTT; cdr3_aa: CASSMTGSGNTRYF
v_call: TRBV19; j_call: TRBJ2-3; d_call: .; clone_size: .; cdr3_nt: TGTGCCAGTAGTATATTGGGAGAGACTAGCACAGATACGCAGTATTTT; cdr3_aa: CASSILGETSTDTQYF
v_call: TRBV6-1; j_call: TRBJ1-5; d_call: .; clone_size: .; cdr3_nt: TGTGCCAGCAGCCCCGGACAAGCCCAGCCCCAGCATTTT; cdr3_aa: CASSPGQAQPQHF
v_call: TRBV27; j_call: TRBJ2-7; d_call: .; clone_size: many; cdr3_nt: TGTGCCAGCCGCGTTTCAGCATCCTACGAGCAGTACTTC; cdr3_aa: CASRVSASYEQYF
v_call: TRBV12-3/TRBV12-4; j_call: TRBJ2-7; d_call: .; clone_size: many; cdr3_nt: TGTGCCAGCAGTTTACGAAGGACAGCGAAACCCTACGAGCAGTACTTC; cdr3_aa: CASSLRRTAKPYEQYF
v_call: TRBV5-5; j_call: TRBJ2-7; d_call: .; clone_size: many; cdr3_nt: TGTGCCAGCAGCTTGGAACACAACTCCTACGAGCAGTACTTC; cdr3_aa: CASSLEHNSYEQYF